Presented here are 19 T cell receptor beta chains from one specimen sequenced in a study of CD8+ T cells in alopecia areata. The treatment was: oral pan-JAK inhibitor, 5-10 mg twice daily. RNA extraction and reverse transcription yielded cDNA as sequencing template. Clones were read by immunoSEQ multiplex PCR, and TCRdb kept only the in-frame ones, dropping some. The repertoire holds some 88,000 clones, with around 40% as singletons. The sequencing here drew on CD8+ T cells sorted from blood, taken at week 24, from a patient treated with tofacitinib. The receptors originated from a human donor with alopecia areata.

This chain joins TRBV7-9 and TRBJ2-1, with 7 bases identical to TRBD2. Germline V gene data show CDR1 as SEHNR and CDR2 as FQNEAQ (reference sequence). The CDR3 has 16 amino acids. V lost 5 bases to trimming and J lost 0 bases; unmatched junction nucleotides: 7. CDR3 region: CASSGRAEDSYNEQFF. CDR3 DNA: TGTGCCAGCAGCGGGAGGGCGGAGGACTCCTACAATGAGCAGTTCTTC.

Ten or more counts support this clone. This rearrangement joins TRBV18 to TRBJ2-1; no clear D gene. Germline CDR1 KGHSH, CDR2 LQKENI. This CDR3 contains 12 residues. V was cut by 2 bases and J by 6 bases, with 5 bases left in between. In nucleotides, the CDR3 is TGTGCCAGCTCACCAGGAGTCAATGAGCAGTTCTTC. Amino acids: CASSPGVNEQFF.

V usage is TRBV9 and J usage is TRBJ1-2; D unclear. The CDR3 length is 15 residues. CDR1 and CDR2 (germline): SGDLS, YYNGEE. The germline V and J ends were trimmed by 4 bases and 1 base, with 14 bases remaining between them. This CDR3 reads CASSPRERDNYGYTF. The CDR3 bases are TGTGCCAGCAGCCCCCGTGAGAGGGATAACTATGGCTACACCTTC.

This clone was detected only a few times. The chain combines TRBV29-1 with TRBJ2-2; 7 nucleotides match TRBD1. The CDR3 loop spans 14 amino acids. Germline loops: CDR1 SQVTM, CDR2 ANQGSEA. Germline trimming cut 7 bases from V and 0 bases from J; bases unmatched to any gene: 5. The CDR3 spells CSALGTANTGELFF. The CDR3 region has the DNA TGCAGCGCCCTAGGGACAGCGAACACCGGGGAGCTGTTTTTT.

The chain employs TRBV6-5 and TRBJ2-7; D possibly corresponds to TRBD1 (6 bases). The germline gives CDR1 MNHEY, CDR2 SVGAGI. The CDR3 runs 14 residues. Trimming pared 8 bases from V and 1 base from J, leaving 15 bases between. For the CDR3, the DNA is TGTGCCAGCCGAAGACAGGCCCGTTCCTACGAGCAGTACTTC. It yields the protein CASRRQARSYEQYF.

Written as DNA, the CDR3 is TGTGCCAGCAGTGAACTCGGGGGCAATCAGCCCCAGCATTTT. Translating it yields CASSELGGNQPQHF. The chain combines TRBV27 with TRBJ1-5; D unclear. The germline CDR1 and CDR2 sequences are MNHEY and SMNVEV (reference sequence). The V end was cut by 5 bases, the J end by 2 bases, with 10 bases between. CDR3 length: 14 amino acids.

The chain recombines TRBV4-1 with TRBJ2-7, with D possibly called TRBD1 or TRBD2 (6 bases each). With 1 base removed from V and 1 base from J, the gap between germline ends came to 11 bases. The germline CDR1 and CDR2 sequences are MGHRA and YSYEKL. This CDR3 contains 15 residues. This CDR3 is CASSQAGGRSYEQYF. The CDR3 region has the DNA TGCGCCAGCAGCCAAGCCGGGGGCCGGTCCTACGAGCAGTACTTC.

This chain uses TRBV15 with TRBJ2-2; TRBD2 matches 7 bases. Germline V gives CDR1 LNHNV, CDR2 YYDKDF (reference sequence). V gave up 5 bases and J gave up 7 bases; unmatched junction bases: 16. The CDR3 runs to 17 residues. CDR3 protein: CATSLLPSQTGGGELFF. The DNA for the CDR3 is TGTGCCACCAGCCTACTCCCCTCACAAACGGGGGGCGGGGAGCTGTTTTTT.

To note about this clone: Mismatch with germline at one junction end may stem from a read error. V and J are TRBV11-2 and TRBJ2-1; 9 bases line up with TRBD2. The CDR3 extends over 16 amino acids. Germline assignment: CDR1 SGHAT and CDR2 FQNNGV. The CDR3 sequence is CASSQGASGTDNEQFF. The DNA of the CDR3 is TGCGCCAGCAGCCAAGGGGCTAGCGGGACAGACAATGAGCAGTTCTTC. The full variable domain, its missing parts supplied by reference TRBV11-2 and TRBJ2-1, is EAGVAQSPRYKIIEKRQSVAFWCNPISGHATLYWYQQILGQGPKLLIQFQNNGVVDDSQLPKDRFSAERLKGVDSTLKIQPAKLEDSAVYLCASSQGASGTDNEQFFGPGTRLTVL.

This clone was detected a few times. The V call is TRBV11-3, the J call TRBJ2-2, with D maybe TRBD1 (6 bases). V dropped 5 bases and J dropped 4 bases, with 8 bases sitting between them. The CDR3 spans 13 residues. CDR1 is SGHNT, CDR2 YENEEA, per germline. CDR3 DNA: TGTGCCAGCAGCCGCAGGGGCACCGGGGAGCTGTTTTTT. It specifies CASSRRGTGELFF.

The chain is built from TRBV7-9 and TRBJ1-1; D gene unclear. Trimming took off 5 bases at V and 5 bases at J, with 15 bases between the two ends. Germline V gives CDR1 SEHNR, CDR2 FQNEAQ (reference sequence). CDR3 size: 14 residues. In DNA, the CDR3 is TGTGCCAGCAGCCCCGCGGGAGCAAGGACTGAAGCTTTCTTT. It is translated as CASSPAGARTEAFF.

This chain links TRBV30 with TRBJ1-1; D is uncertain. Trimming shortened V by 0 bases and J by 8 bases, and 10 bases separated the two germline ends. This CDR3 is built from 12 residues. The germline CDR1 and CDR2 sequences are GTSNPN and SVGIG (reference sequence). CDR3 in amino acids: CAWSVSPSEAFF. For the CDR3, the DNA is TGTGCCTGGAGTGTAAGCCCTTCGGAAGCTTTCTTT.

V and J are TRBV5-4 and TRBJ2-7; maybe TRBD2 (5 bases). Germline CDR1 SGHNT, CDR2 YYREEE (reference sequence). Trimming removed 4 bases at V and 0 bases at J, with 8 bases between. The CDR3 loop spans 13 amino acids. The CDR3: CASSGGFSYEQYF. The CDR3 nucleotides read TGTGCCAGCAGCGGAGGTTTCTCCTACGAGCAGTACTTC.

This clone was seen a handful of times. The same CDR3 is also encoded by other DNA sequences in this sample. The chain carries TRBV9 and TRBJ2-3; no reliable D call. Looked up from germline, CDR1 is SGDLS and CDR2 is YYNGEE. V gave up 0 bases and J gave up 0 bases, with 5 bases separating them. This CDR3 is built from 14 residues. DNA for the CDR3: TGTGCCAGCAGCGTAGCTGGCAGCACAGATACGCAGTATTTT. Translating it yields CASSVAGSTDTQYF.

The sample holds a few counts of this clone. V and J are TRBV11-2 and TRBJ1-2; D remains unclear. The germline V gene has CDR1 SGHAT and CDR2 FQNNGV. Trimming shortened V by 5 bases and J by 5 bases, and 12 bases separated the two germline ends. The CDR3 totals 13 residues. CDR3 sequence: CASSPRLGYGYTF. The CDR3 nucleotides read TGTGCCAGCAGCCCAAGGCTTGGGTATGGCTACACCTTC.

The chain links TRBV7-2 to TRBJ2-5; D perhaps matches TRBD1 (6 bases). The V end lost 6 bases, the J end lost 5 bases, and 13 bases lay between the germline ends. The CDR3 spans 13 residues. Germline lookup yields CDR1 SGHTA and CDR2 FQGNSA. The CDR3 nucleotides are TGTGCCAGCAGACTCCAGGGGAAGGAGACCCAGTACTTC. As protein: CASRLQGKETQYF.

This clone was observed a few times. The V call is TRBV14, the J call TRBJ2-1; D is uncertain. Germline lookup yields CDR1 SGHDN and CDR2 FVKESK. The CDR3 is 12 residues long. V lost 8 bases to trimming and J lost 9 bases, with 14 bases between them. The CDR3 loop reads CASHGWEGEQFF. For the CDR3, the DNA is TGTGCCAGCCACGGTTGGGAAGGTGAGCAGTTCTTC.

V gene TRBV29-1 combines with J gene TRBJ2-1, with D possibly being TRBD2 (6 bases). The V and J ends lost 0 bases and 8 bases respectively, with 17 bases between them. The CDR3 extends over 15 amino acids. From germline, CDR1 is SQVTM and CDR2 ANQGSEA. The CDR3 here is CSVEDRGGTRDEQFF. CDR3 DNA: TGCAGCGTTGAAGATCGAGGCGGGACGAGGGATGAGCAGTTCTTC.

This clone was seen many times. The CDR3 region has the DNA TGTGCCAGCAGTTTTGCTCCGGGAGGGCCGAAGACCCAGTACTTC. It translates to CASSFAPGGPKTQYF. This chain connects TRBV28 to TRBJ2-5; 8 bases are shared with TRBD2. The CDR3 sequence is 15 residues long. Germline V lookup: CDR1 MDHEN, CDR2 SYDVKM. With 3 bases clipped from V and 6 bases from J, the junction kept 9 bases outside the gene matches.